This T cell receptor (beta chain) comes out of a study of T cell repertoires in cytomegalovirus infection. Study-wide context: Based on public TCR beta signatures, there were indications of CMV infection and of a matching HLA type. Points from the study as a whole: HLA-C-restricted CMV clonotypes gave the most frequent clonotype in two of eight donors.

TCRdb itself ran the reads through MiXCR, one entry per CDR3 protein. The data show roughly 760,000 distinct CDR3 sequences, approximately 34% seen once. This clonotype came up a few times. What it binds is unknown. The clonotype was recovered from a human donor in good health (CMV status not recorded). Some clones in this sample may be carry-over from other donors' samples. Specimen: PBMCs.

CDR3 nucleotides: TGTGCCAGCAGCCTCGACGCAGGAACGTACTTC. Translating it yields CASSLDAGTYF. This chain uses TRBV7-9 with TRBJ2-7; D uncertain. Deletions cut 5 bases from V and 12 bases from J, with 14 bases between. Germline V gene lookup returns CDR1 SEHNR and CDR2 FQNEAQ (reference sequence). CDR3 length: 11 amino acids.